This TCR beta chain was obtained from a study of blood T cell repertoires in COVID-19. Looking at the study overall: COVID-19 samples collected from the United States, Italy and Spain covered acute and convalescent phases. Nucleic acid was either cDNA or gDNA, and it came from T cells, B-cell-depleted T cells, or PBMCs.

Trimming removed 5 bases from V and 2 bases from J; junction bases left unmatched: 5. Germline-derived CDR1 and CDR2 are SGHAT and FQNNGV. CDR3 length equals 14 residues. The sample holds a few counts of this clone. Original methodology: The assay estimated nucleated cells by amplifying reference gene primers. Data came from immunoSEQ multiplex PCR; TCRdb stores just in-frame clones and leaves some out. The V and J calls and clone size come from that table; D and trimming were worked out from the DNA. The data show fewer than 250,000 clones, about four fifths seen once. The receptor was isolated from a woman aged 50 to 65 with acute or convalescent COVID-19. V is TRBV11-2 and J is TRBJ2-7, with 8 nucleotides matching TRBD1. Specimen: peripheral blood. Written as DNA, the CDR3 is TGTGCCAGCAGCGAAGGACAGGGAACCTACGAGCAGTACTTC. This encodes CASSEGQGTYEQYF.